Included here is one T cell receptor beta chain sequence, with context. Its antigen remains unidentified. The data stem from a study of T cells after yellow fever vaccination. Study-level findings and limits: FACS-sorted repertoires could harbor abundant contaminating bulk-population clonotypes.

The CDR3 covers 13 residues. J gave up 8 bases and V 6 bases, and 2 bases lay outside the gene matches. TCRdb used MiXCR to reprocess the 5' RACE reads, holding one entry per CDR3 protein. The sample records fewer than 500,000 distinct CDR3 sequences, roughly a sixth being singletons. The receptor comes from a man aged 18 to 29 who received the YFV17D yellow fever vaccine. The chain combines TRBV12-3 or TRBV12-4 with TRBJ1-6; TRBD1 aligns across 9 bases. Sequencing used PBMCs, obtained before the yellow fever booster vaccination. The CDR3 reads CASRTGGYSPLHF. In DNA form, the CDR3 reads TGTGCCAGCAGGACAGGGGGTTATTCACCCCTCCACTTT.